This T cell receptor beta chain was documented in a study of PD-1 blockade in classical Hodgkin lymphoma. All patients experienced relapse after autologous stem cell transplantation, and brentuximab vedotin exposure was variable. Repertoires were generated with immunoSEQ multiplex PCR, while TCRdb's copy carries only in-frame clones and drops some. Of about 86,000 clones listed, 75% to 90% are singletons. This CDR3 is 12 amino acids long. The germline CDR1 and CDR2 sequences are MDHEN and SYDVKM. The V and J ends lost 8 bases and 6 bases respectively, with 11 bases between them. Source: peripheral blood mononuclear cells (PBMCs), taken before the second cycle of nivolumab. The chain joins TRBV28 to TRBJ2-1; D unresolved. The TCR was taken from a human donor with classical Hodgkin lymphoma. The chain's CDR3 is CASYSLRNEQFF. The CDR3 DNA sequence: TGTGCCAGCTACTCTCTCCGCAATGAGCAGTTCTTC. The full variable domain, completed using reference TRBV28 and TRBJ2-1, is DVKVTQSSRYLVKRTGEKVFLECVQDMDHENMFWYRQDPGLGLRLIYFSYDVKMKEKGDIPEGYSVSREKKERFSLILESASTNQTSMYLCASYSLRNEQFFGPGTRLTVL.